This record concerns one T cell receptor (beta chain) sequence. Germline-derived CDR1 and CDR2 are SGHVS and FNYEAQ. V gave up 4 bases and J gave up 0 bases, with 13 bases separating them. The CDR3 spans 16 residues. Profiling relied on immunoSEQ multiplex PCR, and the TCRdb table lists in-frame clones only, not all of them. The sample contains 250,000 or so clones, around 90% of which appear only once. This sample is drawn from a study of blood T cell repertoires in COVID-19. Overall study context: The cDNA or gDNA used as material had been derived from T cells, B-cell-depleted T cells, or PBMCs.

Living in about two dozen US areas, the participants were between roughly 18 and 89 years of age. Clinical history as reported by participants underpinned cohort assignment. Exposed volunteers were people who met a COVID-19 case within 2 weeks before study entry. V usage is TRBV7-6 and J usage is TRBJ1-3; maybe TRBD1 (6 bases). The sequencing input was PBMCs or T cells enriched from blood (not recorded which). The receptor comes from a woman in her 40s who had been exposed to COVID-19. The CDR3 reads CASSWGGGSSGNTIYF. DNA of the CDR3: TGTGCCAGCAGCTGGGGAGGGGGGTCCTCTGGAAACACCATATATTTT.